The 17 T cell receptor beta chains reported below all come from one sample, sequenced in a study of T cells after yellow fever vaccination. One entry per CDR3 protein, called by TCRdb with MiXCR from the 5' RACE reads. Here the sample spans about 210,000 distinct CDR3 sequences, 3.2% being singletons. Sequencing used CD4+ T cells sorted from PBMCs, obtained 10 days after the yellow fever booster vaccination. Receptors originate from a man aged 18-30 years who received the YFV17D yellow fever vaccine.

This sequence joins TRBV15 and TRBJ2-7, with 8 positions matching TRBD1. In germline, CDR1 is LNHNV, CDR2 YYDKDF (reference sequence). This CDR3 comprises 16 residues. After removal of 1 base from V and 4 bases from J, the junction contained 9 bases not matched to a gene. In DNA form, the CDR3 reads TGTGCCACCAGCAGAGGAGCAGGACAGGGTCTATACGAGCAGTACTTC. Its translation: CATSRGAGQGLYEQYF. Drawing the rest from reference TRBV15 and TRBJ2-7, the complete variable domain is DAMVIQNPRYQVTQFGKPVTLSCSQTLNHNVMYWYQQKSSQAPKLLFHYYDKDFNNEADTPDNFQSRRPNTSFCFLDIRSPGLGDTAMYLCATSRGAGQGLYEQYFGPGTRLTVT.

This clonotype was picked up many times. The chain links TRBV5-1 to TRBJ1-1, with TRBD1 identical over 8 bases. This CDR3 is built from 15 residues. The J segment lost 6 bases and the V segment lost 4 bases, leaving 11 bases of the junction unmatched. Per the germline V gene, CDR1 is SGHRS and CDR2 is YFSETQ. The CDR3 bases are TGCGCCAGCAGCCCGGGGGCAGGGGGCGGTCCTGAAGCTTTCTTT. This sequence encodes CASSPGAGGGPEAFF.

This clonotype appeared a few times. The chain is built from TRBV2 and TRBJ1-1, with D tentatively TRBD1 (5 bases). CDR1 and CDR2 (germline): SNHLY, FYNNEI. The CDR3 consists of 12 residues. V was pared by 2 bases and J by 4 bases, with 5 bases between. The CDR3 DNA reads as TGTGCCAGCAGTGAACAGGGCACTGAAGCTTTCTTT. Encoded protein: CASSEQGTEAFF.

As regards this clonotype: One end of the junction is discordant with germline, which a read error may explain. The V and J genes are TRBV19 and TRBJ2-1; D not resolved. Germline V gives CDR1 LNHDA, CDR2 SQIVND (reference sequence). The CDR3 totals 13 residues. In DNA form, the CDR3 reads TGTGCCAGTAGGAACCAAGGTGATAATGGGCAGTTCTTC. Encoded protein: CASRNQGDNGQFF.

This clonotype has a handful of counts. The genes are TRBV27 and TRBJ2-7; weak D call: TRBD1 (6 bases). The V end was cut by 3 bases, the J end by 8 bases, with 17 bases between. Germline V gene sequence: CDR1 MNHEY, CDR2 SMNVEV (reference sequence). The CDR3 sequence is 14 residues long. The CDR3 DNA follows: TGTGCCAGCAGTTTCCACCGGGACAAAATCCAGCAGTACTTC. Residues: CASSFHRDKIQQYF.

This CDR3 is CSARVGGREKLFF. CDR3 nucleotides: TGCAGTGCTAGGGTAGGGGGCCGCGAAAAACTGTTTTTT. V is TRBV20-1 and J is TRBJ1-4; 7 bases match TRBD1. Germline V gene data show CDR1 as DFQATT and CDR2 as SNEGSKA (reference sequence). V gave up 3 bases and J gave up 8 bases; unmatched junction bases: 6. The CDR3 runs 13 residues.

In its sample, this clonotype was seen a few times. This chain links TRBV20-1 with TRBJ1-2; D may be TRBD1 (6 bases). CDR3 size: 15 residues. V dropped 1 base and J dropped 2 bases, with 14 bases sitting between them. Germline V lookup: CDR1 DFQATT, CDR2 SNEGSKA (reference sequence). CDR3 nucleotide sequence: TGCAGTGCTAGAGCCCCGGACAGCCGGAACTATGGCTACACCTTC. It yields the protein CSARAPDSRNYGYTF.

The CDR3 nucleotides are TGTGCCAGCTCACCTTCCTCTGACAGGGGGATTGGGTATGGCTACACCTTC. Amino acids: CASSPSSDRGIGYGYTF. The genes are TRBV18 and TRBJ1-2; TRBD1 matches at 9 bases. The CDR3 loop spans 17 amino acids. The germline CDR1 and CDR2 sequences are KGHSH and LQKENI. Trimming at V came to 3 bases and at J to 5 bases, leaving 13 bases not matched to a gene.

This clonotype has just a few counts. The rearrangement links TRBV6-5 to TRBJ2-7; TRBD1 might be the D (6 bases). V was cut by 6 bases and J by 2 bases, with 11 bases left in between. Germline V gene lookup returns CDR1 MNHEY and CDR2 SVGAGI. The CDR3 is 13 amino acids. CDR3 bases: TGTGCCAGCAGCCAAGGACAGACCTACGAGCAGTACTTC. This gives the protein CASSQGQTYEQYF.

In its sample, this clonotype was seen a few times. The chain links TRBV7-2 to TRBJ1-2; no reliable D call. CDR3 length: 14 residues. Germline V gives CDR1 SGHTA, CDR2 FQGNSA. The V end lost 1 base, the J end lost 2 bases, and 8 bases lay between the germline ends. The CDR3 nucleotides are TGTGCCAGCAGCTTAGGGGATGTAAACTATGGCTACACCTTC. Translating it yields CASSLGDVNYGYTF.

This clonotype has a count of ten or more. The V call is TRBV15, the J call TRBJ2-1; 7 bases align to TRBD2. Unmatched junction bases numbered 7, after V lost 5 bases and J lost 9 bases. The CDR3 loop spans 13 amino acids. CDR1 LNHNV and CDR2 YYDKDF come from the germline V gene (reference sequence). This chain's CDR3 is CATSLRERGEQFF. The CDR3 DNA follows: TGTGCCACCAGCCTGCGGGAGCGGGGTGAGCAGTTCTTC.

This clonotype was seen repeatedly, ten times or more. The chain uses TRBV7-2 and TRBJ2-7, with D possibly being TRBD2 (6 bases). The ends were cut back, 1 base at V and 7 bases at J, with 14 bases in the middle. CDR3 length equals 14 residues. Germline V gives CDR1 SGHTA, CDR2 FQGNSA. CDR3 loop: CASSLVVGGNEQYF. The CDR3 DNA follows: TGTGCCAGCAGCTTAGTAGTTGGGGGGAATGAGCAGTACTTC.

The rearrangement joins TRBV20-1 to TRBJ2-3, with a weak D call TRBD2 (5 bases). Per germline, CDR1 DFQATT and CDR2 SNEGSKA (reference sequence). The CDR3 is 14 residues long. Trimming cost V 5 bases and J 4 bases, with 16 bases left between them. Here the CDR3 reads CSAPRGPPPDTQYF. The CDR3 coding sequence is TGCAGTGCTCCCAGAGGGCCTCCTCCAGATACGCAGTATTTT.

Here the CDR3 reads CSASKGQGNAEAFF. CDR3 in DNA: TGCAGTGCTTCTAAGGGACAGGGTAACGCTGAAGCTTTCTTT. The chain carries TRBV20-1 and TRBJ1-1; 9 bases are a match to TRBD1. Germline V lookup: CDR1 DFQATT, CDR2 SNEGSKA (reference sequence). V lost 5 bases to trimming and J lost 6 bases; unmatched junction nucleotides: 10. The CDR3 totals 14 residues.

This clonotype showed up many times. The chain is built from TRBV5-1 and TRBJ2-3, with a possible D match to TRBD2 (7 bases). The CDR3 spans 16 residues. The V end was cut by 0 bases, the J end by 4 bases, with 15 bases between. Per germline, CDR1 SGHRS and CDR2 YFSETQ. This chain's CDR3 is CASSLGTSGGPDTQYF. The CDR3 coding sequence is TGCGCCAGCAGCTTGGGGACTTCGGGGGGCCCAGATACGCAGTATTTT.

This clonotype showed up many times. The rearrangement uses TRBV20-1 and TRBJ2-5; D is perhaps TRBD2 (5 bases). The germline V gene has CDR1 DFQATT and CDR2 SNEGSKA (reference sequence). The CDR3 is made up of 13 amino acids. V lost 3 bases, J lost 5 bases, and 13 bases lay in between. CDR3 protein: CSASPGPGETQYF. The CDR3 bases are TGCAGTGCTAGTCCTGGGCCGGGGGAGACCCAGTACTTC.

This clonotype was recorded many times. The chain uses TRBV12-3 or TRBV12-4 and TRBJ2-7, with D possibly matching TRBD2 (7 bases). V was pared by 5 bases and J by 9 bases, with 17 bases between. The CDR3 spans 13 residues. The CDR3 loop is CASSPPLGGGQYF. CDR3 nucleotides: TGTGCCAGCAGTCCACCATTAGGGGGGGGGCAGTACTTC.